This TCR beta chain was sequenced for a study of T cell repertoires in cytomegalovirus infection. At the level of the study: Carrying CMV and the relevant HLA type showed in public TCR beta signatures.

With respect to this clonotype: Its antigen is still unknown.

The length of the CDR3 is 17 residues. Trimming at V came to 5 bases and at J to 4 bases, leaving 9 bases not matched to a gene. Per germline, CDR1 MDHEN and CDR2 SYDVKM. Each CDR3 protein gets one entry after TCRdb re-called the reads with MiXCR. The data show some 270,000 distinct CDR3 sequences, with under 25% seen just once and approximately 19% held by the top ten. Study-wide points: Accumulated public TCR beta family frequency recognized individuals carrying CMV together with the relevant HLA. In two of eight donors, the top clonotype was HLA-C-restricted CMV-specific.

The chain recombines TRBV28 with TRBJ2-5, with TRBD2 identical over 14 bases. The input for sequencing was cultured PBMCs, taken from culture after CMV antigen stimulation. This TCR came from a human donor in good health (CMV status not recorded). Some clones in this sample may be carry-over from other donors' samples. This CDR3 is CASSLGTSGSMRETQYF. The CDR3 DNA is TGTGCCAGCAGTCTAGGGACTAGCGGGAGTATGAGAGAGACCCAGTACTTC.